This T cell receptor (beta chain) was retrieved from a study of cytomegalovirus exposure and HLA in healthy donors. Study at large: The early release's HLA-typed donors yielded tens of millions of unique TCRs.

PCR used 60 Vbeta primers and 13 Jbeta primers. The data were produced by immunoSEQ multiplex PCR, yet TCRdb's version contains in-frame clones alone and is incomplete. Here the sample spans more than 80,000 clones, less than 85% being singletons. The length of the CDR3 is 14 residues. Trimming removed 5 bases from V and 0 bases from J, with 10 bases in between. CDR1 and CDR2 (germline): SEHNR, FQNEAQ (reference sequence). The V call is TRBV7-9, the J call TRBJ1-1; D perhaps matches TRBD1 (6 bases). The receptor was isolated from an older woman in good health and CMV-seropositive. Sequencing used PBMCs. The CDR3 is CASSHRTVNTEAFF. As DNA, the CDR3 is TGTGCCAGCAGCCACAGGACAGTGAACACTGAAGCTTTCTTT.